The 7 T cell receptor beta chains presented below share a single source sample, sequenced in a study of cytomegalovirus exposure and HLA in healthy donors. In the PCR, 60 Vbeta and 13 Jbeta primers were used. TCRdb keeps only in-frame clones here, not all; method: immunoSEQ multiplex PCR. The record lists around 150,000 clones, of which the ten most abundant hold around 1.2%. The specimen was PBMCs. All receptors come from a woman aged 55 to 70 in good health and CMV-seronegative.

This chain joins TRBV15 and TRBJ1-2, with a possible D match to TRBD1 (5 bases). Trimming shortened V by 2 bases and J by 3 bases, and 13 bases separated the two germline ends. Germline V gives CDR1 LNHNV, CDR2 YYDKDF (reference sequence). The CDR3 sequence is 15 residues long. CDR3 amino acids: CATSRRSQGDYGYTF. As DNA, the CDR3 is TGTGCCACCAGCAGAAGGAGTCAGGGTGACTATGGCTACACCTTC.

The chain has TRBV5-8 and TRBJ1-1; the match to TRBD1 covers 11 bases. With V trimmed by 4 bases and J by 7 bases, 6 bases remained unmatched. The CDR3 is 14 amino acids. Germline CDR1 SGHTS, CDR2 YDEGEE. The CDR3 is CASSLDRGPGEAFF. CDR3 bases: TGTGCCAGCAGCCTGGACAGGGGGCCAGGTGAAGCTTTCTTT.

The rearrangement links TRBV7-3 to TRBJ2-7, with 9 positions matching TRBD2. V lost 0 bases to trimming and J lost 3 bases; unmatched junction nucleotides: 0. The CDR3 covers 14 residues. Per germline, CDR1 SGHTA and CDR2 FQGTGA. The CDR3 DNA is TGTGCCAGCAGCTTAACTAGCGGGAGCTACGAGCAGTACTTC. It translates to CASSLTSGSYEQYF.

The CDR3 nucleotides read TGTGCCAGCAGCTCAGGACACCACTACGAGCAGTACTTC. It yields the protein CASSSGHHYEQYF. The chain employs TRBV7-6 and TRBJ2-7, with a possible D match to TRBD1 (5 bases). Germline CDR1 SGHVS, CDR2 FNYEAQ. Trimming stripped 4 bases from V and 3 bases from J, with 10 bases between. The CDR3 length is 13 residues.

The chain uses TRBV7-2 and TRBJ1-2; the D gene is possibly TRBD1 (6 bases). CDR3 length: 14 residues. Looked up from germline, CDR1 is SGHTA and CDR2 is FQGNSA. The germline V and J ends were trimmed by 2 bases and 5 bases, with 12 bases remaining between them. As DNA, the CDR3 is TGTGCCAGCAGCTTAAACAGGGTGGGATATGGCTACACCTTC. Residues: CASSLNRVGYGYTF.

V is TRBV14 and J is TRBJ2-1; possibly TRBD1 for D (5 bases). The CDR3 is made up of 15 amino acids. Germline V gene lookup returns CDR1 SGHDN and CDR2 FVKESK. The ends were cut back, 6 bases at V and 3 bases at J, with 15 bases in the middle. CDR3 loop: CASRQGKGFYNEQFF. For the CDR3, the DNA is TGTGCCAGCAGGCAGGGCAAGGGTTTCTACAATGAGCAGTTCTTC.

The chain has TRBV11-2 and TRBJ2-1, with 13 bases fitting TRBD2. V shed 5 bases, J shed 7 bases, and the junction held 8 bases outside the gene matches. Germline V gene data show CDR1 as SGHAT and CDR2 as FQNNGV. The CDR3 is made up of 16 amino acids. Written as DNA, the CDR3 is TGTGCCAGCAGCCAGATACTAGCGGGGGGGCAGAATGAGCAGTTCTTC. This translates into CASSQILAGGQNEQFF.